Each of the 20 T cell receptor beta chains below was sequenced from the same sample in a study of T cells in Graves' hyperthyroidism and ophthalmopathy. RNA transcripts were the template for amplifying TCR beta CDR3 regions. HTBI primers were used for first-round RT-PCR of the TCR CDR3. TCRdb passed the multiplex PCR reads through MiXCR, listing each CDR3 protein once. The profile covers some 360,000 distinct CDR3 sequences, with around 18% appearing a single time and 15% to 18% taken by the ten largest. Sequenced sample: blood. The source of these receptors is a woman aged 40 to 50 with Graves' ophthalmopathy.

There are many counts of this clonotype. The V call is TRBV30, the J call TRBJ1-5; D is undetermined. V was cut by 2 bases and J by 0 bases, with 14 bases left in between. Germline assignment: CDR1 GTSNPN and CDR2 SVGIG (reference sequence). The CDR3 runs 16 residues. CDR3 in amino acids: CAWSSGSPYSNQPQHF. For the CDR3, the DNA is TGTGCCTGGAGTTCGGGAAGCCCTTATAGCAATCAGCCCCAGCATTTT.

This clonotype was counted between two and nine times. This rearrangement joins TRBV6-1 to TRBJ2-5, with D perhaps TRBD1 (6 bases). Germline V lookup: CDR1 MNHNS, CDR2 SASEGT. Trimming removed 6 bases at V and 1 base at J, with 18 bases between. The CDR3 runs to 16 residues. CDR3 in amino acids: CASSSLRQAFQETQYF. The DNA for the CDR3 is TGTGCCAGCAGCTCCCTCCGACAGGCCTTCCAAGAGACCCAGTACTTC.

This clonotype has a count of ten or more. An end of the junction differs from the germline gene, which may be a read error. The chain couples TRBV20-1 to TRBJ1-1; tentative D call: TRBD1 (6 bases). The CDR3 has 14 amino acids. Germline lookup yields CDR1 DFQATT and CDR2 SNEGSKA (reference sequence). CDR3 sequence (DNA): TGCAGTGCTAGGCTCACAGGGATGAGCTCTGAGGCTTTCTTT. It specifies CSARLTGMSSEAFF.

This clonotype was seen many times. V gene TRBV6-2 or TRBV6-3 combines with J gene TRBJ1-2; 7 nucleotides match TRBD1. The germline V gene encodes CDR1 MNHEY and CDR2 SVGEGT. The V and J ends lost 6 bases and 2 bases, in that order; junction bases with no gene match: 6. There are 14 residues in the CDR3. The CDR3 loop is CASRRYRGNYGYTF. In DNA, the CDR3 is TGTGCCAGCAGGAGATACAGGGGAAACTATGGCTACACCTTC.

Ten or more counts support this clonotype. The rearrangement joins TRBV5-1 to TRBJ2-7; a possible D gene is TRBD1 (6 bases). CDR3 length equals 15 residues. From germline, CDR1 is SGHRS and CDR2 YFSETQ. Trimming cost V 3 bases and J 3 bases, with 16 bases left between them. The DNA of the CDR3 is TGCGCCAGCAGCTCGCTTGGGGGCAGTCTCTACGAGCAGTACTTC. This codes for CASSSLGGSLYEQYF.

This chain connects TRBV6-5 to TRBJ2-7; D gene uncertain. The V end was cut by 0 bases, the J end by 1 base, with 10 bases between. Germline values: CDR1 MNHEY, CDR2 SVGAGI. This CDR3 is built from 15 residues. CDR3 bases: TGTGCCAGCAGTTACTCTCGGGTCCCGTCCTACGAGCAGTACTTC. It codes for CASSYSRVPSYEQYF.

This clonotype was counted once. The V and J genes are TRBV27 and TRBJ2-7, with 12 bases aligning to TRBD2. The CDR3 is made up of 17 amino acids. Germline V gene lookup returns CDR1 MNHEY and CDR2 SMNVEV (reference sequence). V dropped 6 bases and J dropped 2; count of bases not matched to a gene: 11. The CDR3 coding sequence is TGTGCCAGCAGCCGCCGACTAGCGGGAGAGCGGACCTACGAGCAGTACTTC. Translating it yields CASSRRLAGERTYEQYF.

This chain uses TRBV6-1 with TRBJ1-2, with 9 bases that match TRBD1. Trimming at V came to 8 bases and at J to 4 bases, leaving 11 bases not matched to a gene. Per germline, CDR1 MNHNS and CDR2 SASEGT. This CDR3 has 15 residues. CDR3: CASLARDRASYGYTF. The CDR3, as DNA: TGTGCCAGCCTAGCCCGGGACAGGGCGTCCTATGGCTACACCTTC.

This clonotype was recorded at least ten times. The chain carries TRBV7-2 and TRBJ1-2; a weak D match, TRBD1 (5 bases). The CDR3 runs 14 residues. Trimming took 1 base from V and 0 from J, leaving 6 bases between them. Germline V gene data show CDR1 as SGHTA and CDR2 as FQGNSA. The CDR3 loop reads CASSLVGANYGYTF. CDR3 DNA sequence: TGTGCCAGCAGCTTAGTAGGGGCTAACTATGGCTACACCTTC.

In its sample, this clonotype was seen a few times. The rearrangement uses TRBV20-1 and TRBJ2-7; D is undetermined. Looked up from germline, CDR1 is DFQATT and CDR2 is SNEGSKA (reference sequence). The V end lost 0 bases, the J end lost 0 bases, and 6 bases lay between the germline ends. CDR3 length equals 13 residues. CDR3 amino acids: CSARDLHSYEQYF. CDR3 coding DNA: TGCAGTGCTAGAGATCTTCACTCCTACGAGCAGTACTTC.

This clonotype occurred many times. This chain uses TRBV18 with TRBJ1-1, with 7 nucleotides matching TRBD1. Unmatched junction bases numbered 5, after V lost 3 bases and J lost 4 bases. The CDR3 sequence is 14 residues long. CDR1 and CDR2 from the germline V gene are KGHSH and LQKENI. DNA of the CDR3: TGTGCCAGCTCACCCCTCGACAGGGTCACTGAAGCTTTCTTT. Its protein is CASSPLDRVTEAFF.

The rearrangement links TRBV6-2 or TRBV6-3 to TRBJ2-7, with unresolved D. Trimming stripped 5 bases from V and 3 bases from J, with 11 bases between. CDR3 length equals 13 residues. Germline V gives CDR1 MNHEY, CDR2 SVGEGT. DNA for the CDR3: TGTGCCAGCAGTCGATGGTCGAACTACGAGCAGTACTTC. Amino acid sequence: CASSRWSNYEQYF.

This clonotype was counted at least ten times. The CDR3, as DNA: TGTGCCAGCAGCCCATGGACAGGCGGGGAGCTGTTTTTT. It yields the protein CASSPWTGGELFF. The chain carries TRBV7-9 and TRBJ2-2, with 7 bases identical to TRBD1. The CDR3 loop spans 13 amino acids. The V and J ends lost 5 bases and 7 bases, in that order; junction bases with no gene match: 4. Germline V gene sequence: CDR1 SEHNR, CDR2 FQNEAQ (reference sequence).

This clonotype was observed at least ten times. The CDR3 DNA follows: TGCGCCAGCAGCTTGGATTCGGGACTCGCATGGGAGCAGTACTTC. Translating gives CASSLDSGLAWEQYF. The chain carries TRBV5-1 and TRBJ2-7, with D tentatively TRBD2 (6 bases). V lost 0 bases and J lost 7, with 17 bases in between. The CDR3 covers 15 residues. Germline V CDR1 and CDR2: SGHRS, YFSETQ.

In DNA form, the CDR3 reads TGTGCCAGCACCCTCGGACAGGGGCTAGTTTACGAGCAGTACTTC. This gives the protein CASTLGQGLVYEQYF. The genes are TRBV6-1 and TRBJ2-7, with 9 bases lining up with TRBD1. This CDR3 is built from 15 residues. After removal of 7 bases from V and 4 bases from J, the junction contained 11 bases not matched to a gene. Germline V gene data show CDR1 as MNHNS and CDR2 as SASEGT.

The table lists this clonotype with a count of one. The chain carries TRBV29-1 and TRBJ1-1, with D tentatively TRBD1 (6 bases). The CDR3 totals 16 residues. V lost 6 bases to trimming and J lost 4 bases, with 24 bases between them. The V gene's germline CDR1 is SQVTM and CDR2 ANQGSEA. The CDR3 bases are TGCAGCGTGGTAGGACAGACTACAGTGCGGGGCACTGAAGCTTTCTTT. As protein: CSVVGQTTVRGTEAFF.

In its sample, this clonotype was seen many times. J is TRBJ2-2 and V is TRBV28, with a weak D call TRBD1 (6 bases). Germline CDR1 is MDHEN and CDR2 is SYDVKM. This CDR3 is built from 14 residues. The V and J ends lost 5 bases and 1 base respectively, with 8 bases between them. The CDR3 protein is CASSTGRNTGELFF. The CDR3 region has the DNA TGTGCCAGCAGTACAGGGAGGAACACCGGGGAGCTGTTTTTT.

This clonotype was seen repeatedly, ten times or more. V and J are TRBV20-1 and TRBJ1-5; D gene unclear. The CDR3 totals 13 residues. With 5 bases removed from V and 1 base from J, the gap between germline ends came to 9 bases. The germline V gene encodes CDR1 DFQATT and CDR2 SNEGSKA (reference sequence). The CDR3 here is CSAGGKSNQPQHF. CDR3 in DNA: TGCAGTGCTGGCGGAAAGAGCAATCAGCCCCAGCATTTT.

This clonotype was counted at least ten times. Here the CDR3 reads CSVRGGLDQPQHF. In nucleotides, the CDR3 is TGCAGTGTAAGGGGGGGGCTGGATCAGCCCCAGCATTTT. The genes are TRBV20-1 and TRBJ1-5; D perhaps matches TRBD1 (6 bases). The CDR3 totals 13 residues. Trimming took 7 bases from V and 5 from J, leaving 15 bases between them. Germline V gene data show CDR1 as DFQATT and CDR2 as SNEGSKA (reference sequence).

In this sample, this clonotype turned up many times. The chain is built from TRBV20-1 and TRBJ1-1; D uncertain. Trimming took off 6 bases at V and 0 bases at J, with 14 bases between the two ends. Germline CDR1 and CDR2: DFQATT and SNEGSKA (reference sequence). There are 14 residues in the CDR3. CDR3 coding DNA: TGCAGTGCCCCAGACGACGGGATGAACACTGAAGCTTTCTTT. Amino acid sequence: CSAPDDGMNTEAFF.